Listed here is a single T cell receptor beta chain. These data come from a study of blood T cell repertoires in COVID-19. Trimming stripped 4 bases from V and 0 bases from J, with 14 bases between. The CDR3 loop spans 16 amino acids. Germline values: CDR1 SGHAT, CDR2 FQNNGV. Per the original data handling: Amplification of reference gene primers provided the estimated nucleated cell counts. Method: immunoSEQ multiplex PCR; TCRdb's copy keeps in-frame clones and lacks some. The V and J calls and clone size are taken from that table; D and trimming were inferred from the DNA. The sample consists of under 250,000 clones, 70% to 80% of them appearing once.

The receptor's source is a woman in her thirties or forties with COVID-19, enrolled during active disease. J is TRBJ2-3 and V is TRBV11-2; D perhaps matches TRBD1 (6 bases). Specimen: peripheral blood. CDR3 sequence: CASSSRGGTSTDTQYF. The CDR3 DNA reads as TGTGCCAGCAGCTCGAGAGGGGGTACTAGCACAGATACGCAGTATTTT.